These 6 T cell receptor beta chains were sequenced from one sample in a study of blood T cells in healthy people across ages. A second about 6 to 11 cycle PCR used barcoded and J-beta primers. MiXCR, run by TCRdb on the 5' RACE reads, gives a single entry per CDR3 protein. The repertoire has 650,000 to 700,000 distinct CDR3 sequences, about 30% of them found once; the top ten carry approximately 15%. Sequencing was done on a sample of blood. Receptor source: a woman older than 75 in good health.

Points on this clonotype: A much larger clone differs from this one at a single base, so this may be a read error. The chain employs TRBV3-1 and TRBJ2-5; 9 nucleotides align to TRBD2. CDR3 length equals 16 residues. V was clipped by 0 bases and J by 11 bases; unmatched bases: 13. Germline V gene data show CDR1 as LGHDT and CDR2 as YNNKEL (reference sequence). CDR3 DNA sequence: TGTGCCAGCAGCCAAGATCGGGGCGGGGGGGCGAGTGAGCAGTACTTC. Its translation: CASSQDRGGGASEQYF.

This clonotype was counted ten times or more. This chain links TRBV20-1 with TRBJ2-1; TRBD2 matches 10 bases. The V and J ends lost 1 base and 2 bases, in that order; junction bases with no gene match: 14. In germline, CDR1 is DFQATT, CDR2 SNEGSKA (reference sequence). This CDR3 comprises 19 residues. The CDR3 bases are TGCAGTGCTAGAGGGTCGCCCAGCGGGGGGGCCCAGGCCTACAATGAGCAGTTCTTC. Protein product: CSARGSPSGGAQAYNEQFF.

This clonotype appeared many times. The genes are TRBV5-4 and TRBJ2-3, with D unresolved. V dropped 3 bases and J dropped 6 bases, with 20 bases sitting between them. The CDR3 runs 16 residues. Germline CDR1 and CDR2: SGHNT and YYREEE (reference sequence). The CDR3 DNA follows: TGTGCCAGCAGCTATGGCGGTGGCCGGACGTCGGATACGCAGTATTTT. Amino acid sequence: CASSYGGGRTSDTQYF.

In its sample, this clonotype was seen many times. The chain couples TRBV4-2 to TRBJ2-1; TRBD2 agrees at 12 bases. The CDR3 is made up of 16 amino acids. Germline CDR1 is LGHNA and CDR2 is YNFKEQ. The V and J ends lost 1 base and 7 bases, in that order; junction bases with no gene match: 5. The CDR3 reads CASSQAPSGGANEQFF. DNA of the CDR3: TGTGCCAGCAGCCAAGCACCTAGCGGGGGGGCTAATGAGCAGTTCTTC.

This chain uses TRBV5-1 with TRBJ2-2; TRBD2 matches 10 bases. There are 15 residues in the CDR3. The germline V gene has CDR1 SGHRS and CDR2 YFSETQ. The junction had 1 base not matched to a gene; V was cut back by 3 bases and J by 2 bases. The CDR3 sequence is CASSWTSGNTGELFF. In nucleotides, the CDR3 is TGCGCCAGCAGCTGGACTAGCGGCAACACCGGGGAGCTGTTTTTT.

This clonotype showed up many times. This chain links TRBV20-1 with TRBJ2-1; TRBD2 aligns across 13 bases. The CDR3 has 14 amino acids. V trimming: 5 bases; J trimming: 9 bases; junction bases outside the gene matches: 7. CDR1 is DFQATT, CDR2 SNEGSKA, per germline (reference sequence). CDR3 residues: CSALTSGGPGEQFF. CDR3 bases: TGCAGTGCTCTGACTAGCGGGGGGCCCGGTGAGCAGTTCTTC.